The clone carrying this T cell receptor beta chain was detected only a few times. In the authors' methods: Amplification from reference gene primers served as the basis for estimated nucleated cell counts. Sequencing was performed with immunoSEQ multiplex PCR; in TCRdb, only in-frame clones are kept and a portion is missing. The V and J calls and clone size are taken from that table; D and trimming were inferred from the DNA. In the table there are about 60,000 clones, 85% to 90% of which are singletons. This entry comes from a study of blood T cell repertoires in COVID-19. The wider study: Sites in the United States, Italy and Spain provided acute and convalescent COVID-19 samples. PBMCs, B-cell-depleted T cells, or T cells provided the cDNA or gDNA that made up the material.

Losses at the gene ends were 6 bases for V and 2 bases for J; bases not matched to a gene: 4. Per germline, CDR1 KGHSH and CDR2 LQKENI. This CDR3 is 13 amino acids long. This chain uses TRBV18 with TRBJ2-7; 7 bases map to TRBD1. Sequencing was done on a sample of peripheral blood. The receptor was isolated from a man in his sixties with acute or convalescent COVID-19. In DNA, the CDR3 is TGTGCCAGCTCGCAGGGGGTTCCCTACGAGCAGTACTTC. Translation: CASSQGVPYEQYF. Combining the CDR3 with reference TRBV18 and TRBJ2-7 gives the whole variable domain NAGVMQNPRHLVRRRGQEARLRCSPMKGHSHVYWYRQLPEEGLKFMVYLQKENIIDESGMPKERFSAEFPKEGPSILRIQQVVRGDSAAYFCASSQGVPYEQYFGPGTRLTVT.